These T cell receptor beta chains were read from a single sample in a study of chemoradiotherapy in HPV16-positive cancers. Sequencing used immunoSEQ multiplex PCR; TCRdb keeps in-frame clones, though not all of them. The repertoire includes about 1,500 clones, 70% to 85% of them detected once, and roughly 6.3% sits in the top ten. Source: tumor tissue, taken from a patient who underwent chemoradiotherapy. All receptors come from a human donor with HPV-associated anogenital cancer. Both conserved end residues are part of each CDR3. Each record gives: clone size, D gene, V gene, J gene, CDR3 protein, CDR3 DNA. The D gene is left open where the match is weak. The size of a clone is reported for some rows only, either as once, few or many, or as a class for expanded clones.

few	-	TRBV28	TRBJ2-7	CASSPVSYEQYF	TGTGCCAGCAGCCCTGTCTCCTACGAGCAGTACTTC
-	-	TRBV5-1	TRBJ1-4	CASTYVGGGEKLFF	TGCGCCAGCACCTACGTAGGGGGAGGAGAAAAACTGTTTTTT
-	-	TRBV27	TRBJ1-4	CASSLSLAGREKLFF	TGTGCCAGCAGTTTATCGTTGGCAGGGAGAGAAAAACTGTTTTTT
-	-	TRBV19	TRBJ2-7	CANRRRWDEQYF	TGTGCCAACCGGAGAAGGTGGGACGAGCAGTACTTC
-	-	TRBV6-4	TRBJ2-7	CASSEQSSYEQYF	TGTGCCAGCAGTGAACAAAGCTCCTACGAGCAGTACTTC
-	-	TRBV28	TRBJ1-5	CASSLPTDKAPQHF	TGTGCCAGCAGTTTACCGACTGACAAGGCGCCCCAGCATTTT
-	TRBD2	TRBV5-1	TRBJ2-1	CASSGSGQSTYNEQFF	TGCGCCAGCTCAGGTAGCGGGCAGTCGACCTACAATGAGCAGTTCTTC
-	-	TRBV19	TRBJ2-1	CASSIVGSGEQFF	TGTGCCAGTAGTATAGTAGGGTCAGGGGAGCAGTTCTTC
-	-	TRBV18	TRBJ1-1	CASSPANTEAFF	TGTGCCAGCTCACCAGCGAACACTGAAGCTTTCTTT
-	-	TRBV2	TRBJ2-5	CASSEGNRVQETQYF	TGTGCCAGCAGTGAAGGGAACAGGGTCCAAGAGACCCAGTACTTC
once	-	TRBV5-1	TRBJ2-5	CASSLKPQETQYF	TGCGCCAGCAGCTTGAAACCCCAAGAGACCCAGTACTTC
-	TRBD1	TRBV6-5	TRBJ1-6	CASRKQGASPLHF	TGTGCCAGCAGGAAACAGGGGGCTTCACCCCTCCACTTT
-	-	TRBV7-7	TRBJ2-3	CASSLADTDTQYF	TGTGCTAGCAGCCTTGCGGACACAGATACGCAGTATTTT
-	-	TRBV19	TRBJ2-7	CASSISEGLGEQYF	TGTGCCAGTAGTATATCTGAGGGCCTGGGAGAGCAGTACTTC
once	TRBD1	TRBV28	TRBJ2-7	CASSPTQDRAPYEQYF	TGTGCCAGCAGCCCAACCCAAGACAGGGCCCCCTACGAGCAGTACTTC
-	-	TRBV28	TRBJ1-3	CASSIQASSGNTIYF	TGTGCCAGCAGTATACAGGCGAGCTCTGGAAACACCATATATTTT
-	-	TRBV4-2	TRBJ1-5	CASSQDRVQPQHF	TGTGCCAGCAGCCAAGATCGAGTTCAGCCCCAGCATTTT
-	-	TRBV7-9	TRBJ1-2	CASSGQGGGYTF	TGTGCCAGCAGCGGGCAGGGAGGAGGCTACACCTTC
-	TRBD1	TRBV27	TRBJ2-7	CASSPDREGAYEQYF	TGTGCCAGCAGTCCGGACAGGGAAGGGGCCTACGAGCAGTACTTC
large	-	TRBV6-5	TRBJ2-5	CASSYGGSSKTQYF	TGTGCCAGCAGTTACGGGGGCAGTTCGAAGACCCAGTACTTC
-	TRBD2	TRBV27	TRBJ2-7	CASSLIREGRSYEQYF	TGTGCCAGCAGTTTAATTCGGGAGGGCCGCTCCTACGAGCAGTACTTC
few	-	TRBV7-9	TRBJ2-1	CASSVGFEGGNEQFF	TGTGCCAGCAGCGTAGGATTTGAAGGTGGAAATGAGCAGTTCTTC
-	TRBD1	TRBV7-9	TRBJ2-7	CASSAGGDIDEQYF	TGTGCCAGCAGCGCAGGGGGCGATATAGACGAGCAGTACTTC
-	-	TRBV5-4	TRBJ2-1	CASSYSGTPYNEQFF	TGTGCCAGCAGCTACTCCGGGACACCATACAATGAGCAGTTCTTC
-	TRBD1	TRBV11-3	TRBJ1-3	CASRGQESSGNTIYF	TGTGCCAGCCGCGGACAGGAGAGCTCTGGAAACACCATATATTTT